This TCR beta chain comes out of a study of regulatory T cells in long-lasting Graves disease (dated by TCRdb to the early 2020s). With respect to the entire study: Patients with newly diagnosed Graves' disease had been on antithyroid drugs for under 3 months. A total of about 33 samples underwent TCR sequencing: about 13 from persistent and roughly 20 from newly diagnosed Graves' disease patients. This study used TCR sequencing and RNA sequencing of peripheral blood to compare persistent Graves' disease patients against newly diagnosed Graves' disease patients. The study took place in China and was registered as a clinical trial.

Library method: multiplex PCR. Sequencing was performed on an Illumina HiSeq 4000. To build TCR beta libraries, CDR3 regions were amplified by Arm-PCR using iRepertoire HTBI primers. Gel purification was performed on PCR products prior to sequencing. The authors' analysis ran thus. Gene usage analysis of CDR3 amino acid clonotypes used the 60 to 80 TRBV and around 13 TRBJ segments found across samples. COPE and FqMerger were used to merge filtered high-quality paired reads into contigs. BLAST was used to align contigs to the IMGT TRBV, TRBD and TRBJ reference genes, and CDR3 was defined following IMGT. Any clonotype with a frequency above 0.1% was classified as a highly expanded clone. Shannon entropy served as the measure of repertoire diversity, while the Gini coefficient captured V-J evenness. Public clonotypes were defined as clonotypes shared by more than one individual. TCRdb handled the public reads itself, with Q25 trimming in fastp and clone calling in MiXCR, and kept productive beta chains. Each record represents a unique CDR3 protein, reported with the most common genes and DNA among its rows. The V and J calls, along with clone size, are taken from TCRdb and not from the paper's own processing. Across this sample there are a few hundred thousand distinct CDR3 sequences, with 15% seen only once. The ten largest make up approximately 7.8% of the sample.

The sample's time point label, in plain terms: newly diagnosed GD, antithyroid drugs for less than 3 months. RNA was extracted from PBMCs in TRIzol for both TCR sequencing and RNA sequencing. The diagnosis of Graves' disease was made according to American Thyroid Association guidelines. The patients came from an endocrinology department in Xi'an, China. From each patient, approximately 9 milliliters of peripheral blood was collected into an EDTA anticoagulant tube. PBMCs were isolated by Ficoll Paque Plus density gradient separation without further T cell sorting. An Agilent 2100 Bioanalyzer and agarose gel were used to assess RNA quality, and a NanoDrop 2000 was used to measure RNA concentration. Paper-wide results and their limitations: As a limitation, the authors acknowledged that the small sample size may reduce accuracy. Sequencing and analysis were restricted to the TCR beta chain. Because the primary lesion, thyroid tissue, could not be accessed, the study looked at peripheral blood alone. Preferential use of TRBV28, TRBJ1-2 and TRBJ2-5 was observed in persistent disease, whereas TRBV20-1 and TRBJ2-1 were favored in newly diagnosed disease. Patients with persistent disease shared more public clonotypes (fewer than 3,000) than newly diagnosed patients did (around 930). Compared with newly diagnosed patients, patients with persistent Graves' disease had lower TCR Shannon entropy and fewer highly expanded clones, which suggests clonal expansion.

This clonotype has more than one count but fewer than ten. The target of this receptor is not known. The sample holds no much larger clone one base away, and base qualities are not on file. Counted from cysteine to phenylalanine, this CDR3 has 12 amino acids. Only CDR3 DNA remains: 36 bases, in frame from the first base. CDR1 and CDR2, per the germline V gene, are SGHTA and FQGNSA. Between the V and J ends, shortened by 4 bases and 5 bases respectively, the junction contains 6 bases. These data were also reused for a study on T cells in Graves' hyperthyroidism and ophthalmopathy. The second source states: Stable Graves' hyperthyroidism was defined as the absence of progression to ophthalmopathy over 18 months of follow-up. Hyperthyroidism patients were newly diagnosed, with disease duration under 2 months, and aged 18 to 65 years. Any patient with an uncontrolled infection, another autoimmune disease, pregnancy or lactation was excluded. Diagnoses relied on clinical symptoms, serum thyroxine and TRAb, thyroid ultrasound and orbital computed tomography. A first-round RT-PCR of the TCR CDR3 used the HTBI primer set with the Qiagen OneStep RT-PCR kit. Most expanded thyroid clonotypes (frequency above 0.001) were also found in blood, which suggests that blood repertoires may mirror thyroid immune responses. Ophthalmopathy was separated from stable hyperthyroidism by a 13 V-J signature model, with over 85% sensitivity and about 84% specificity obtained in cross-validation and 80%/75% obtained in testing. In validation, the model predicted progression to ophthalmopathy with over 65% sensitivity and about 73% specificity, a median of 6.5 months before onset. To identify TCR V-J signatures that set the groups apart, the researchers used a discovery cohort of roughly 100 patients, made up of under 50 with Graves' ophthalmopathy and 57 with stable Graves' hyperthyroidism. Prospective prediction of ophthalmopathy was tested in an independent validation cohort consisting of roughly 20 hyperthyroidism patients and over 15 patients who later progressed to ophthalmopathy. The roughly 90 discovery patients were divided at random into training and test sets in a 7:3 ratio. Thyroid tissue and blood T-cell repertoires from about six Graves' hyperthyroidism patients were also compared in the study. Once sampling was done, hyperthyroidism patients were given methimazole at a starting dose of 30 mg daily, whereas ophthalmopathy patients were given high-dose intravenous methylprednisolone. A second multiplex PCR round built the libraries, followed by size selection and purification. Libraries were sequenced paired-end with 100 bp reads on an Illumina HiSeq2000. SOAPnuke was used to process the raw data, removing reads that contained adapters or uncalled bases, had a mean Phred below 15, or lacked an exact match to the constant primer or identifier. High-quality paired reads were merged using COPE v1.2.5, and each unique nucleotide sequence was defined as a clonotype. MiTCR v1.1 was used to align the clonotypes against IMGT TRBV, TRBD and TRBJ reference segments. Analysis was restricted to V-J combinations with a frequency above 0.0001, which covered roughly 99% of repertoires. A TCS score was defined as the ratio between F50 (clonal expansion) and ExV (chaos), using BLOSUM62-based TCRdist between CDR3 peptides within each V-J. Welch's t-statistics and random forest reduced roughly 500 V-J features to under 15, which were used in a naive Bayes classifier (R e1071). Sample size was not statistically predetermined, and investigators were not blinded to group allocation. TCR Vbeta CDR3 sequencing of 140 or so peripheral blood samples (under 45 ophthalmopathy, 75 or so hyperthyroidism and some 17 progressor patients) is reported in the paper.

The sequenced sample was peripheral blood mononuclear cells (PBMCs), obtained at new diagnosis, from a patient treated with antithyroid drugs. This sequence was found in a woman between 40 and 50 years old with Graves disease. Donor details come from another sample of the same person, matched by shared clones. The chain uses TRBV7-2 and TRBJ2-1; the D segment cannot be called with confidence. The sequence in DNA is TGTGCCAGCAGCTCCCGTAACAATGAGCAGTTCTTC. Its protein is CASSSRNNEQFF.